Following are 15 T cell receptor beta chains from one sample sequenced in a study of cytomegalovirus exposure and HLA in healthy donors. 13 Jbeta primers and 60 Vbeta primers were used for the PCR. Sequenced by immunoSEQ multiplex PCR; TCRdb stores in-frame clones only, minus some. The sample shows about 57,000 clones, about 84% of them seen only once. Material for sequencing was PBMCs. Receptor source: a male donor in good health and CMV-seronegative.

The rearrangement joins TRBV7-2 to TRBJ2-3; 16 bases align to TRBD2. CDR3 size: 19 residues. Per germline, CDR1 SGHTA and CDR2 FQGNSA. The V and J ends lost 5 bases and 2 bases, in that order; junction bases with no gene match: 10. CDR3 coding DNA: TGTGCCAGCAGCCCTGGGACGGGACTAGCGGGGGGGCCCACAGATACGCAGTATTTT. Its protein product is CASSPGTGLAGGPTDTQYF.

V gene TRBV19 combines with J gene TRBJ2-3; TRBD2 aligns across 9 bases. The J segment lost 5 bases and the V segment lost 7 bases, leaving 4 bases of the junction unmatched. CDR1 is LNHDA and CDR2 is SQIVND in the germline V gene (reference sequence). The CDR3 spans 13 residues. DNA of the CDR3: TGTGCCAGTACTAGCGGGGAAAGAGATACGCAGTATTTT. Its protein product is CASTSGERDTQYF.

The rearrangement uses TRBV6-6 and TRBJ1-2, with D maybe TRBD1 (5 bases). In germline, CDR1 is MNHNY, CDR2 SVGAGI (reference sequence). This CDR3 contains 16 residues. Deletions cut 2 bases from V and 0 bases from J, with 13 bases between. The CDR3 region is CASSYGSGIANYGYTF. The CDR3 DNA sequence: TGTGCCAGCAGTTACGGGTCAGGGATAGCTAACTATGGCTACACCTTC.

The chain has TRBV7-9 and TRBJ2-5; D unresolved. Between the trimmed V and J ends, which lost 1 base and 6 bases, there was a span of 6 bases. The CDR3 loop spans 12 amino acids. In germline, CDR1 is SEHNR, CDR2 FQNEAQ (reference sequence). The CDR3 DNA is TGTGCCAGCAGCTTAGGAGAGAAGACCCAGTACTTC. Residues: CASSLGEKTQYF.

The V and J genes are TRBV10-3 and TRBJ2-5, with 7 nucleotides matching TRBD2. V gave up 5 bases and J gave up 5 bases; unmatched junction bases: 8. The CDR3 loop spans 14 amino acids. The germline gives CDR1 ENHRY, CDR2 SYGVKD. The DNA for the CDR3 is TGTGCCATCAGTTCGCCTCCAGCGGGGGAGACCCAGTACTTC. It encodes CAISSPPAGETQYF.

This clone has only a few counts. An end of the junction does not agree with germline; a read error may underlie this. This chain joins TRBV7-7 and TRBJ2-7; tentatively, D is TRBD1 (5 bases). Germline values: CDR1 SSHAT, CDR2 FNYEAQ (reference sequence). This CDR3 spans 16 amino acids. CDR3 DNA: TGTGCTAGCAGCGAATCGACAGATCTTAGCTCCTACGAGCAGTACTTC. This sequence encodes CASSESTDLSSYEQYF.

The rearrangement joins TRBV9 to TRBJ2-3; D possibly corresponds to TRBD1 (5 bases). The germline V and J ends were trimmed by 0 bases and 2 bases, with 19 bases remaining between them. Germline values: CDR1 SGDLS, CDR2 YYNGEE. CDR3 size: 18 residues. In nucleotides, the CDR3 is TGTGCCAGCAGCGTAGGGAGCAGGGATTTATCTTTCACAGATACGCAGTATTTT. As protein: CASSVGSRDLSFTDTQYF.

The genes are TRBV5-1 and TRBJ2-1; a weak D match, TRBD2 (5 bases). This CDR3 has 13 amino acids. The V gene lost 3 bases and the J gene lost 8 bases, with 12 bases spanning the gap. The germline CDR1 and CDR2 sequences are SGHRS and YFSETQ. CDR3 sequence reads: CASSSNTRDEQFF. CDR3 sequence (DNA): TGCGCCAGCAGCTCGAATACGAGGGATGAGCAGTTCTTC.

The chain joins TRBV29-1 to TRBJ1-1, with TRBD1 matching over 7 bases. In germline, CDR1 is SQVTM, CDR2 ANQGSEA. V lost 3 bases to trimming and J lost 4 bases; unmatched junction nucleotides: 8. CDR3 length: 14 residues. The CDR3 sequence is CSVDEGGAGTEAFF. The CDR3 nucleotides are TGCAGCGTTGATGAAGGGGGCGCGGGCACTGAAGCTTTCTTT.

The CDR3 coding sequence is TGTGCCAGCAGCGTAGCCCCACTAGCGGGGGGAGAAGATACGCAGTATTTT. This codes for CASSVAPLAGGEDTQYF. The chain uses TRBV9 and TRBJ2-3, with TRBD2 matching over 12 bases. The CDR3 spans 17 residues. CDR1 is SGDLS and CDR2 is YYNGEE in the germline V gene. V lost 0 bases, J lost 5 bases, and 7 bases stayed unmatched.

The chain joins TRBV30 to TRBJ2-5; 10 positions match TRBD2. Germline trimming cut 6 bases from V and 4 bases from J; bases unmatched to any gene: 5. Germline values: CDR1 GTSNPN, CDR2 SVGIG (reference sequence). The CDR3 totals 13 residues. CDR3 sequence (DNA): TGTGCCTGTCTTCGACTAGCGGGAGAGACCCAGTACTTC. Protein product: CACLRLAGETQYF.

V and J are TRBV10-3 and TRBJ2-1, with D maybe TRBD1 (6 bases). V shed 4 bases and J shed 7 bases, with 14 bases lying between them. The CDR3 extends over 14 amino acids. Germline lookup yields CDR1 ENHRY and CDR2 SYGVKD. In DNA form, the CDR3 reads TGTGCCATCAGTGCCAGGACAGAGGGGAATGAGCAGTTCTTC. It codes for CAISARTEGNEQFF.

In DNA, the CDR3 is TGTGCCAGCAGCCCGCTGGGACAGGGAGAAATATCCTACGAGCAGTACTTC. Translation gives CASSPLGQGEISYEQYF. The rearrangement uses TRBV5-6 and TRBJ2-7, with TRBD1 matching 9 bases. There are 17 residues in the CDR3. V lost 4 bases and J lost 1; bases outside the gene matches: 12. CDR1 SGHDT and CDR2 YYEEEE come from the germline V gene.

The chain employs TRBV13 and TRBJ2-6; tentative D call: TRBD2 (6 bases). Germline V lookup: CDR1 PRHDT, CDR2 FYEKMQ (reference sequence). Trimming took off 5 bases at V and 2 bases at J, with 10 bases between the two ends. The length of the CDR3 is 15 residues. The chain's CDR3 is CASSPGGAGANVLTF. The CDR3 DNA is TGTGCCAGCAGCCCCGGAGGGGCTGGGGCCAACGTCCTGACTTTC. Supplemented by reference TRBV13 and TRBJ2-6, the full variable domain reads AAGVIQSPRHLIKEKRETATLKCYPIPRHDTVYWYQQGPGQDPQFLISFYEKMQSDKGSIPDRFSAQQFSDYHSELNMSSLELGDSALYFCASSPGGAGANVLTFGAGSRLTVL.

V is TRBV15 and J is TRBJ2-5; TRBD1 aligns across 7 bases. The CDR3 is 15 residues long. Per the germline V gene, CDR1 is LNHNV and CDR2 is YYDKDF (reference sequence). V lost 0 bases, J lost 5 bases, and 6 bases stayed unmatched. The CDR3 is CATSRDRDSRETQYF. DNA of the CDR3: TGTGCCACCAGCAGAGACAGGGACAGCAGGGAGACCCAGTACTTC.